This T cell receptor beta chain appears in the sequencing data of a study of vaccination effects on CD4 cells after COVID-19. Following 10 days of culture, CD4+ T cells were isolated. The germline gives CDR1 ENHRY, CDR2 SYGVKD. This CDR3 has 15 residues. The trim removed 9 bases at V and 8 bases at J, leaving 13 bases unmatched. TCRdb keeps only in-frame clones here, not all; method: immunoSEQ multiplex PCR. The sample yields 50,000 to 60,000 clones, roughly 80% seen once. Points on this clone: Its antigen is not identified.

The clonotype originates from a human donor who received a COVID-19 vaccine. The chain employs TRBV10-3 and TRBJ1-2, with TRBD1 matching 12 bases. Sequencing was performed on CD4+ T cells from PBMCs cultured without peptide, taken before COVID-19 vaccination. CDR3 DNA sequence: TGTGCCATTTCCCAACCGGGACAGGGGGCATTGGGCTACACCTTC. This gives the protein CAISQPGQGALGYTF.